What follows describes a single TCR beta chain. Antigen: not known. The entry originates in a study of PD-1 blockade in classical Hodgkin lymphoma. Study results and limitations: Reports indicated that newly diagnosed patients had lower baseline TCR diversity than healthy donors did. Complete responders started with a diversity level that resembled newly diagnosed patients at baseline.

All patients relapsed after autologous stem cell transplantation, and brentuximab vedotin exposure varied. The trim removed 6 bases at V and 3 bases at J, leaving 5 bases unmatched. The CDR3 contains 14 residues. The germline CDR1 and CDR2 sequences are LNHDA and SQIVND (reference sequence). Some clones are missing from TCRdb's copy, which holds only in-frame ones; the method was immunoSEQ multiplex PCR. Of roughly 92,000 clones detected, over 85% appear once; the ten largest clones hold 2.8%. The TCR originated in a human donor with classical Hodgkin lymphoma. This rearrangement joins TRBV19 to TRBJ2-4, with TRBD1 matching over 7 bases. Sequencing used peripheral blood mononuclear cells (PBMCs), obtained at baseline. In DNA, the CDR3 is TGTGCCAGTAGGGGGAACAGGGGCAAAAACATTCAGTACTTC. Its protein product is CASRGNRGKNIQYF.